One and the same sample provided the 17 T cell receptor beta chains below, sequenced in a study of cytomegalovirus exposure and HLA in healthy donors. Clones were read by immunoSEQ multiplex PCR, and TCRdb kept only the in-frame ones, dropping some. In the table there are tens of thousands of clones, 94% of which are singletons. The sample taken for sequencing was PBMCs. The receptors stem from a man in his late teens or twenties in good health and CMV-seropositive.

This chain uses TRBV29-1 with TRBJ2-1, with no clear D. Germline V CDR1 and CDR2: SQVTM, ANQGSEA. This CDR3 contains 11 residues. V dropped 3 bases and J dropped 5 bases, with 5 bases sitting between them. CDR3 coding DNA: TGCAGCGTTGATAATAACAATGAGCAGTTCTTC. As protein: CSVDNNNEQFF.

The chain uses TRBV19 and TRBJ1-1, with a tentative D call TRBD1 (5 bases). Germline CDR1 LNHDA, CDR2 SQIVND (reference sequence). The CDR3 covers 16 residues. V lost 7 bases, J lost 3 bases, and 21 bases lay in between. The CDR3 reads CASTRRRAGRDTEAFF. Here the CDR3 DNA reads TGTGCCAGTACCCGTCGCCGGGCAGGGAGGGACACTGAAGCTTTCTTT.

This chain links TRBV7-9 with TRBJ1-3, with D possibly matching TRBD1 (5 bases). The V end was cut by 1 base, the J end by 1 base, with 8 bases between. The CDR3 is 15 residues long. Germline V lookup: CDR1 SEHNR, CDR2 FQNEAQ (reference sequence). CDR3 nucleotide sequence: TGTGCCAGCAGCTTAGTGGGGGGATCTGGAAACACCATATATTTT. This gives the protein CASSLVGGSGNTIYF.

This clone was recorded once. This sequence joins TRBV9 and TRBJ2-5; 10 bases align to TRBD2. Germline values: CDR1 SGDLS, CDR2 YYNGEE. V trimming: 0 bases; J trimming: 5 bases; junction bases outside the gene matches: 4. The CDR3 extends over 15 amino acids. CDR3 sequence: CASSVASGRRETQYF. The CDR3 nucleotides read TGTGCCAGCAGCGTAGCTAGCGGGAGACGGGAGACCCAGTACTTC.

The V gene is TRBV13, the J gene TRBJ2-3; D is ambiguous. V was pared by 4 bases and J by 2 bases, with 10 bases between. The germline V gene encodes CDR1 PRHDT and CDR2 FYEKMQ (reference sequence). The CDR3 has 14 amino acids. Here the CDR3 DNA reads TGTGCCAGCAGCTCCCAGGAACTCACAGATACGCAGTATTTT. Translation: CASSSQELTDTQYF.

The chain uses TRBV5-1 and TRBJ2-1, with TRBD2 matching 8 bases. The CDR3 totals 16 residues. Germline V CDR1 and CDR2: SGHRS, YFSETQ. V was clipped by 0 bases and J by 9 bases; unmatched bases: 11. This CDR3 is CASSLVGTGLASEQFF. The CDR3 DNA follows: TGCGCCAGCAGCTTGGTGGGGACCGGACTAGCCAGTGAGCAGTTCTTC.

The CDR3 DNA reads as TGTGCCTGGAGTGTAGGCAGGGGGCTCCTACCGTTCGATCAGCCCCAGCATTTT. Its protein is CAWSVGRGLLPFDQPQHF. This chain connects TRBV30 to TRBJ1-5; 8 bases are a match to TRBD1. The CDR3 totals 18 residues. Germline-derived CDR1 and CDR2 are GTSNPN and SVGIG (reference sequence). With V trimmed by 0 bases and J by 5 bases, 15 bases remained unmatched. The full variable domain, completed using reference TRBV30 and TRBJ1-5, is SQTIHQWPATLVQPVGSPLSLECTVEGTSNPNLYWYRQAAGRGLQLLFYSVGIGQISSEVPQNLSASRPQDRQFILSSKKLLLSDSGFYLCAWSVGRGLLPFDQPQHFGDGTRLSIL.

The V call is TRBV9, the J call TRBJ2-1; D is perhaps TRBD2 (6 bases). Per germline, CDR1 SGDLS and CDR2 YYNGEE. There are 16 residues in the CDR3. Trimming cost V 1 base and J 4 bases, with 15 bases left between them. CDR3 in amino acids: CASSVQRDSGYNEQFF. The DNA of the CDR3 is TGTGCCAGCAGCGTACAACGGGACTCGGGGTACAATGAGCAGTTCTTC.

V and J are TRBV18 and TRBJ1-5; D is possibly TRBD1 (5 bases). CDR3 size: 14 residues. Germline values: CDR1 KGHSH, CDR2 LQKENI. Trimming shortened V by 4 bases and J by 4 bases, and 11 bases separated the two germline ends. The CDR3 DNA reads as TGTGCCAGCTCACAGGGACGGGAGAATCAGCCCCAGCATTTT. As protein: CASSQGRENQPQHF. The full variable domain, completed using reference TRBV18 and TRBJ1-5, is NAGVMQNPRHLVRRRGQEARLRCSPMKGHSHVYWYRQLPEEGLKFMVYLQKENIIDESGMPKERFSAEFPKEGPSILRIQQVVRGDSAAYFCASSQGRENQPQHFGDGTRLSIL.

The gene calls are TRBV9 and TRBJ1-2, with D uncertain. The V gene lost 4 bases and the J gene lost 4 bases, with 14 bases spanning the gap. The germline CDR1 and CDR2 sequences are SGDLS and YYNGEE. CDR3 size: 14 residues. CDR3 nucleotides: TGTGCCAGCAGCCCCTTAGAGCCTCCCTATGGCTACACCTTC. Amino acid sequence: CASSPLEPPYGYTF.

In its sample, this clone was seen once. CDR3 amino acids: CASDRESSGNTIYF. DNA of the CDR3: TGTGCCAGCGACAGGGAATCCTCTGGAAACACCATATATTTT. This chain joins TRBV6-1 and TRBJ1-3, with TRBD1 matching 7 bases. V shed 8 bases, J shed 0 bases, and the junction held 4 bases outside the gene matches. Germline-derived CDR1 and CDR2 are MNHNS and SASEGT. The length of the CDR3 is 14 residues.

CDR3 coding DNA: TGCGCCAGCAGCCCAGGACTAGCGGGAGGATATCGAGAGACCCAGTACTTC. Translation gives CASSPGLAGGYRETQYF. The chain is built from TRBV5-1 and TRBJ2-5, with 14 bases that match TRBD2. The CDR3 loop spans 17 amino acids. Germline CDR1 is SGHRS and CDR2 is YFSETQ. Losses at the gene ends were 4 bases for V and 4 bases for J; bases not matched to a gene: 9.

This chain joins TRBV28 and TRBJ2-5, with TRBD2 matching 12 bases. V was clipped by 8 bases and J by 6 bases; unmatched bases: 7. The CDR3 is 14 amino acids. In germline, CDR1 is MDHEN, CDR2 SYDVKM. CDR3 protein: CASQPTSGSQTQYF. CDR3 DNA: TGTGCCAGCCAACCGACTAGCGGGAGCCAGACCCAGTACTTC.

This clone was counted a single time. The chain couples TRBV5-4 to TRBJ2-3, with no clear D. Trimming removed 3 bases from V and 7 bases from J, with 6 bases in between. CDR3 size: 11 residues. From germline, CDR1 is SGHNT and CDR2 YYREEE (reference sequence). CDR3 sequence: CASSSANTQYF. The CDR3 region has the DNA TGTGCCAGCAGCTCCGCGAATACGCAGTATTTT.

The V call is TRBV7-3, the J call TRBJ2-1; D remains unclear. This CDR3 region has 15 residues. V dropped 5 bases and J dropped 2 bases, with 13 bases sitting between them. Germline V lookup: CDR1 SGHTA, CDR2 FQGTGA. The CDR3 loop is CASSATLGAYNEQFF. CDR3 coding DNA: TGTGCCAGCAGCGCCACCCTAGGCGCCTACAATGAGCAGTTCTTC. Filled out from reference TRBV7-3 and TRBJ2-1, the complete variable domain reads GAGVSQTPSNKVTEKGKYVELRCDPISGHTALYWYRQSLGQGPEFLIYFQGTGAADDSGLPNDRFFAVRPEGSVSTLKIQRTERGDSAVYLCASSATLGAYNEQFFGPGTRLTVL.

The chain has TRBV5-5 and TRBJ2-2; 9 bases agree with TRBD2. The trim removed 4 bases at V and 0 bases at J, leaving 1 base unmatched. CDR1 SGHKS and CDR2 YYEKEE come from the germline V gene (reference sequence). There are 15 residues in the CDR3. The CDR3 loop is CASSPSGTNTGELFF. The CDR3 region has the DNA TGTGCCAGCAGCCCTAGCGGGACGAACACCGGGGAGCTGTTTTTT.

This chain links TRBV19 with TRBJ1-1; D not certain. From germline, CDR1 is LNHDA and CDR2 SQIVND (reference sequence). This CDR3 spans 15 amino acids. V dropped 3 bases and J dropped 1 base, with 12 bases sitting between them. CDR3: CASSMLDRGNTEAFF. CDR3 sequence (DNA): TGTGCCAGTAGTATGCTTGATCGGGGGAACACTGAAGCTTTCTTT.